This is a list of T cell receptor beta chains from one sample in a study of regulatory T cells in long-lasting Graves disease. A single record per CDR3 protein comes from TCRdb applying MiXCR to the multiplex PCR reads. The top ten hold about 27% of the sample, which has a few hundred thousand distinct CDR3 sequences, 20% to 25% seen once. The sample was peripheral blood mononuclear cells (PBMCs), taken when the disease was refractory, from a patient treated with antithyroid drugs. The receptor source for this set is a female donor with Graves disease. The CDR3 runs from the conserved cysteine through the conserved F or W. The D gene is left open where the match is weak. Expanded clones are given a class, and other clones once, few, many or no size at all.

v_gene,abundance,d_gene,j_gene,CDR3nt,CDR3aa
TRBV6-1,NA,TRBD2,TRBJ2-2,TGTGCCAGCAGCGAAACTAGCGGAGCCGCGAACACCGGGGAGCTGTTTTTT,CASSETSGAANTGELFF
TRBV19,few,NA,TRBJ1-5,TGTGCCAGTAGTATAGCAGGGGAACATCAGCCCCAGCATTTT,CASSIAGEHQPQHF
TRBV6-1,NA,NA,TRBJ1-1,TGTGCCAGCAGTCAGACAGTGTATGAAGCTTTCTTT,CASSQTVYEAFF
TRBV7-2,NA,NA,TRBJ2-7,TGTGCCAGCAGCTTGAGTCCCCGGATCCTCACCTACGAGCAGTACTTC,CASSLSPRILTYEQYF
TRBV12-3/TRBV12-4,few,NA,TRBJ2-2,TGTGCCAGCAGTTTAGCTATGGGGGAGGCCGGGGAGCTGTTTTTT,CASSLAMGEAGELFF
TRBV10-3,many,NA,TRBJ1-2,TGTGCCATCAGTGAGGGGGTGAACTATGGCTACACCTTC,CAISEGVNYGYTF
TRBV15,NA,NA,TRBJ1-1,TGTGCCACCAGCAGAGATCGGGCGAACACTGAAGCTTTCTTT,CATSRDRANTEAFF
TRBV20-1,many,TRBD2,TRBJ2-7,TGCAGTGCTAGAACCCGCGCGTCTAGCGGGAGTGAAGGGAGGGACGAGCAGTACTTC,CSARTRASSGSEGRDEQYF
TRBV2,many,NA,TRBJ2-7,TGTGCCAGCACCCTTGACAGGCAGTACGAGCAGTACTTC,CASTLDRQYEQYF
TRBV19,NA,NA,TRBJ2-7,TGTGCCAGTAGTATCACAGAGTCCTCCTCCTACGAGCAGTACTTC,CASSITESSSYEQYF
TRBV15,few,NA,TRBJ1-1,TGTGCCACCAGCAGGCTGGACACTGAAGCTTTCTTT,CATSRLDTEAFF
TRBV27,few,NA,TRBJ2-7,TGTGCCAGCAGTTTATACGCGGACGGGACCGACCCCTACGAGCAGTACTTC,CASSLYADGTDPYEQYF
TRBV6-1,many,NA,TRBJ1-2,TGTGCCAGCAGGGGGGGTTCTACTCGTCGCTATGGCTACACCTTC,CASRGGSTRRYGYTF
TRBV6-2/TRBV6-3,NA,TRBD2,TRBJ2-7,TGTGCCAGCAGTTACGGGACTAGCGGGATTAACGAGCAGTACTTC,CASSYGTSGINEQYF
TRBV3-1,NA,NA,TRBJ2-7,TGTGCCAGCAGCCAAGATCTCGGGTACGGGATCTACGAGCAGTACTTC,CASSQDLGYGIYEQYF
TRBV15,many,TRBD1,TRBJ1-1,TGTGCCACCAGCAGAGACGGGACAGGGAACACTGAAGCTTTCTTT,CATSRDGTGNTEAFF
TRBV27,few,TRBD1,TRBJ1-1,TGTGCCAGCAGTCCCCTAGCGGACAGGGTGGGCACTGAAGCTTTCTTT,CASSPLADRVGTEAFF
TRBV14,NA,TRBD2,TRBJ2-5,TGTGCCAGCAGCCAAGGACTAGCGGGCCCCCAAAGGGAGACCCAGTACTTC,CASSQGLAGPQRETQYF
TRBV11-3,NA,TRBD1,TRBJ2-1,TGTGCCAGCAGCCGGGACAGTTCAGGCTACAATGAGCAGTTCTTC,CASSRDSSGYNEQFF
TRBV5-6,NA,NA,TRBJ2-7,TGTGCCAGCAGTATCCCCGGTCCGGGCTACGAGCAGTACTTC,CASSIPGPGYEQYF